Below, 17 T cell receptor beta chains from the same sample are listed, as sequenced in a study of Tregs in tolerant kidney transplant recipients. Related graft donors supplied nonmyeloablative bone marrow transplants, and mixed chimerism was transient. Assay: immunoSEQ multiplex PCR; the TCRdb copy retains only in-frame clones and omits some. This sample's table reports some 25,000 clones. Sequences were derived from CD4+ T cells from blood (PBMCs), sampled 6 months after the transplant. These receptors came from a human patient who received a combined kidney and bone marrow transplant. The graft donor may be the source of some T cells.

In regard to this clone: Read data end 3 residues before the CDR3 end; the end is taken from the germline J gene. The chain has TRBV7-9 and TRBJ1-2; D not resolved. Germline V gene sequence: CDR1 SEHNR, CDR2 FQNEAQ (reference sequence). CDR3 length equals 15 residues. The V end lost 0 bases, the J end lost 1 base, and 9 bases lay between the germline ends. CDR3 DNA, as far as it was read: TGTGCCAGCAGCTTAGCCCTTACAGTTAACTATGGC. Translating it yields CASSLALTVNYG. The entire CDR3 sequence reads CASSLALTVNYGYTF.

With regard to this clone: The CDR3 goes on 3 residues after the read ends, and that part is filled in from the germline J gene. V and J are TRBV30 and TRBJ2-2; possible D gene TRBD2, 6 bases. Trimming stripped 1 base from V and 6 bases from J, with 24 bases between. Per germline, CDR1 GTSNPN and CDR2 SVGIG (reference sequence). The CDR3 has 18 residues. Incomplete CDR3 DNA: TGTGCCTGGAGTGGTCTGGGACTCCACATACCCCCCCCCGGGGAG. This translates into CAWSGLGLHIPPPGE. The full CDR3 reads CAWSGLGLHIPPPGELFF.

With regard to this clone: The CDR3 end falls 3 residues outside the read, so it is completed with the germline J gene. The chain couples TRBV30 to TRBJ1-5, with D possibly matching TRBD1 (5 bases). Per germline, CDR1 GTSNPN and CDR2 SVGIG (reference sequence). The CDR3 length is 14 residues. V gave up 0 bases and J gave up 6 bases, with 12 bases separating them. The CDR3 spells CAWSVGTLGQPQHF. The CDR3 DNA, read in part, is TGTGCCTGGAGTGTCGGGACTTTGGGTCAGCCC.

Remarks on this clone: The read gets to within 3 residues of the CDR3 end, and the germline J gene fills in the rest. The chain carries TRBV5-6 and TRBJ1-3; 7 bases are shared with TRBD1. This CDR3 is 15 amino acids long. V shed 0 bases and J 4 bases; nucleotides not matched to a gene: 4. Germline V gives CDR1 SGHDT, CDR2 YYEEEE. The CDR3 loop is CASSLGTGLGNTIYF. The CDR3 bases that were read are TGTGCCAGCAGCTTGGGGACAGGTCTCGGAAACACC.

CDR3 DNA, as far as it was read: TGCGCCAGCAGCATAACCTCCGGGACTCCCGGGCTCGGTGAG. Its translation: CASSITSGTPGLGE. The CDR3 reads in full as CASSITSGTPGLGEQFF. The chain carries TRBV5-1 and TRBJ2-1; D is possibly TRBD2 (6 bases). The sequence runs out 3 residues before the end of the CDR3; the remainder is reconstructed from the germline J gene. The CDR3 loop spans 17 amino acids. Germline assignment: CDR1 SGHRS and CDR2 YFSETQ. Trimming took off 4 bases at V and 9 bases at J, with 26 bases between the two ends.

To note about this clone: With the read ending 3 residues before the CDR3 end, the germline J gene is used to fill in that end. The chain couples TRBV10-3 to TRBJ1-2, with D possibly being TRBD1 (5 bases). CDR1 is ENHRY and CDR2 is SYGVKD in the germline V gene. The CDR3 runs 14 residues. The sequenced CDR3 bases are TGTGCCATCAGTCCGTATGAACGCGGGGGGGGC. Encoded protein: CAISPYERGGG. The full CDR3 protein reads CAISPYERGGGYTF.

With regard to this clone: The read terminates 3 residues before the CDR3 end, so the remaining end is supplied by the germline J gene. The V gene is TRBV18, the J gene TRBJ2-3; unclear D gene. V gave up 0 bases and J gave up 3 bases, with 4 bases separating them. CDR3 length equals 13 residues. CDR1 KGHSH and CDR2 LQKENI come from the germline V gene. The sequenced CDR3 bases are TGTGCCAGCTCACCACCAGCGACAGATACG. Translating it yields CASSPPATDT. The whole CDR3 region reads CASSPPATDTQYF.

On this clone: The CDR3 goes on 3 residues after the read ends, and that part is filled in from the germline J gene. This chain connects TRBV14 to TRBJ2-7; D possibly corresponds to TRBD1 (5 bases). Germline values: CDR1 SGHDN, CDR2 FVKESK. V lost 4 bases, J lost 2 bases, and 9 bases lay in between. The length of the CDR3 is 13 residues. The CDR3 region is CASSRRGPYEQYF. The part of the CDR3 DNA that was read is TGTGCCAGCAGCCGTAGGGGCCCCTACGAG.

As regards this clone: The read is 3 residues too short to cover the CDR3 end, so that end is filled in from the germline J gene. The chain uses TRBV5-4 and TRBJ2-3, with D possibly matching TRBD1 (6 bases). This CDR3 is 15 amino acids long. Germline CDR1 is SGHNT and CDR2 is YYREEE (reference sequence). V shed 5 bases and J shed 1 base, with 14 bases lying between them. The CDR3 DNA, read in part, is TGTGCCAGCAGTAAACAGGGTAGGGGCACAGATACG. Its translation: CASSKQGRGTDT. The CDR3 as a whole reads CASSKQGRGTDTQYF.

Comment on this clone: Read coverage stops 3 residues before the CDR3 terminus; the germline J gene supplies the remainder. The chain combines TRBV5-1 with TRBJ2-5; 8 bases agree with TRBD2. This CDR3 contains 16 residues. Germline V gives CDR1 SGHRS, CDR2 YFSETQ. Unmatched junction bases numbered 12, after V lost 4 bases and J lost 4 bases. The sequenced part of the CDR3 DNA is TGCGCCAGCAGCCAAAACCCAGCGGGAGCTGGAGAGACC. It specifies CASSQNPAGAGET. The complete CDR3 protein is CASSQNPAGAGETQYF.

The chain's CDR3 is CASSGDRVNSPLHF. The DNA read from the CDR3 is TGTGCCAGCAGCGGAGACAGGGTAAATTCACCC. The V and J genes are TRBV12-3 or TRBV12-4 and TRBJ1-6; TRBD1 matches 7 bases. The read falls 3 residues short of the CDR3 end, and the missing part is taken from the germline J gene. This CDR3 is 14 amino acids long. J gave up 7 bases and V 6 bases, and 6 bases lay outside the gene matches.

The CDR3 spells CASRTGMNTEAFF. CDR3 DNA, as far as it was read: TGCGCCAGCAGGACAGGGATGAACACTGAA. The chain combines TRBV5-1 with TRBJ1-1; 7 nucleotides align to TRBD1. Read coverage stops 3 residues before the CDR3 terminus; the germline J gene supplies the remainder. V lost 5 bases, J lost 0 bases, and 1 base stayed unmatched. Germline loops: CDR1 SGHRS, CDR2 YFSETQ. The CDR3 has 13 residues. The full variable domain, its missing parts supplied by reference TRBV5-1 and TRBJ1-1, is KAGVTQTPRYLIKTRGQQVTLSCSPISGHRSVSWYQQTPGQGLQFLFEYFSETQRNKGNFPGRFSGRQFSNSRSEMNVSTLELGDSALYLCASRTGMNTEAFFGQGTRLTVV.

As to this clone: The read finishes 3 residues shy of the CDR3 end, and the germline J gene is used to complete it. The rearrangement joins TRBV20-1 to TRBJ2-2; D is unclear. Deletions cut 3 bases from V and 7 bases from J, with 6 bases between. From germline, CDR1 is DFQATT and CDR2 SNEGSKA (reference sequence). The CDR3 spans 11 residues. The CDR3 region is CSASPGGELFF. The sequenced CDR3 bases are TGCAGTGCTAGTCCCGGCGGGGAG.

To note about this clone: The read is 3 residues too short to cover the CDR3 end, so that end is filled in from the germline J gene. V usage is TRBV11-2 and J usage is TRBJ1-2; D gene unclear. Germline V gene sequence: CDR1 SGHAT, CDR2 FQNNGV. There are 13 residues in the CDR3. V was clipped by 3 bases and J by 6 bases, with 11 bases between them. The sequenced CDR3 bases are TGTGCCAGCAGCTTGAGAGCGATCGATGGC. This translates into CASSLRAIDG. From start to end, the CDR3 is CASSLRAIDGYTF. Drawing the rest from reference TRBV11-2 and TRBJ1-2, the complete variable domain is EAGVAQSPRYKIIEKRQSVAFWCNPISGHATLYWYQQILGQGPKLLIQFQNNGVVDDSQLPKDRFSAERLKGVDSTLKIQPAKLEDSAVYLCASSLRAIDGYTFGSGTRLTVV.

The DNA read from the CDR3 is TGTGCCAGCAGCTTAGAAGGGAGGGGTCAGCCC. This encodes CASSLEGRGQP. From start to end, the CDR3 is CASSLEGRGQPQHF. The rearrangement joins TRBV11-2 to TRBJ1-5, with D perhaps matching TRBD1 (5 bases). The read stops 3 residues short of the end of the CDR3; the missing end is completed from the germline J gene. Germline V lookup: CDR1 SGHAT, CDR2 FQNNGV. V was trimmed by 0 bases and J by 6 bases, leaving 9 bases between them. The CDR3 consists of 14 residues.

The CDR3 protein is CASSSGSGNTIYF. CDR3 bases read: TGTGCCAGCAGCTCAGGCTCTGGAAACACC. The J gene is TRBJ1-3, the V gene TRBV7-6; no clear D gene. The read is 3 residues too short to cover the CDR3 end, so that end is filled in from the germline J gene. V was clipped by 4 bases and J by 0 bases, with 4 bases between them. CDR3 length equals 13 residues. Per the germline V gene, CDR1 is SGHVS and CDR2 is FNYEAQ.

The CDR3 loop reads CASSLSRVQETQYF. The sequenced CDR3 bases are TGTGCCAGCAGCTTATCGCGGGTCCAAGAGACC. The J gene is TRBJ2-5, the V gene TRBV7-8; tentatively, D is TRBD2 (5 bases). The read is 3 residues too short to cover the CDR3 end, so that end is filled in from the germline J gene. The CDR3 sequence is 14 residues long. The ends were cut back, 2 bases at V and 1 base at J, with 8 bases in the middle. Germline V lookup: CDR1 SGHVS, CDR2 FQNEAQ. Based on the CDR3 plus reference TRBV7-8 and TRBJ2-5, the full variable domain is GAGVSQSPRYKVAKRGQDVALRCDPISGHVSLFWYQQALGQGPEFLTYFQNEAQLDKSGLPSDRFFAERPEGSVSTLKIQRTQQEDSAVYLCASSLSRVQETQYFGPGTRLLVL.